This entry features one T cell receptor (beta chain) sequence. These data originate in a study of glioma-infiltrating T cells. The iRepertoire nested amplicon-rescue multiplex PCR amplified TCR alpha and beta CDR3s from RNA. One entry per CDR3 protein results from TCRdb running MiXCR on the multiplex PCR reads. The sample comprises about 130,000 distinct CDR3 sequences, around 25% of which are singletons, and under 35% rests with the top ten. Trimming left V 1 base short and J 9 bases short, with 4 bases between. This CDR3 comprises 11 residues. Germline values: CDR1 SGHTA, CDR2 FQGNSA. The chain recombines TRBV7-2 with TRBJ2-1; D is unresolved. This sequence was found in a human donor with low-grade glioma or glioblastoma, undergoing nonglioma brain surgery, or in good health (not recorded which). Sample: glioma tissue, nonneoplastic brain tissue, or PBMCs (not recorded which). The chain's CDR3 is CASSLDTEQFF. CDR3 sequence (DNA): TGTGCCAGCAGCTTAGATACTGAGCAGTTCTTC.